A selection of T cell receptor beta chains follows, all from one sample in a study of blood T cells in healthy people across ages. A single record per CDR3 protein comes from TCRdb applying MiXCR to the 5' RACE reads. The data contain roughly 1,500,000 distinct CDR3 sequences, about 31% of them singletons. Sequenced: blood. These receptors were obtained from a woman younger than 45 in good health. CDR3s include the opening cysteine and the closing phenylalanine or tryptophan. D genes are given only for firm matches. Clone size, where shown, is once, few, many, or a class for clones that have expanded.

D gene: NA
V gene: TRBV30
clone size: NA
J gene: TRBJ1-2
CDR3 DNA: TGTGCCTGGACCCCGGGGAGGGAGTATGGCTACACCTTC
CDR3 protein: CAWTPGREYGYTF

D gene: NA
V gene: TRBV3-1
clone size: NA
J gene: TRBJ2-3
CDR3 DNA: TGTGCCAGCAGCGCCGGGGTCACGTTAGATACGCAGTATTTT
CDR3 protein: CASSAGVTLDTQYF

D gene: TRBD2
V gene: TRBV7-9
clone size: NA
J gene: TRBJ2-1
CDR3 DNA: TGTGCCAGCAGCCCTGTGTTCGCCGCGACTAGCGGCAACAATGAGCAGTTCTTC
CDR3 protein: CASSPVFAATSGNNEQFF

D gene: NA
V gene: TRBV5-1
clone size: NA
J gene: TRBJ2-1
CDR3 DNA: TGCGCCAGCAGCTACAACCGGGACTTAGAGCAGTTCTTC
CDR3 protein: CASSYNRDLEQFF

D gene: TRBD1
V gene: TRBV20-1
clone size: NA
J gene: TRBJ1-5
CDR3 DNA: TGCGGTGCTAGAGAGGGACAGGGTGGACAGCCCCAGCATTTT
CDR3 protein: CGAREGQGGQPQHF

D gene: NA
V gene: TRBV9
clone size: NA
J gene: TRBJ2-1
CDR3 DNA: TGTGCCAGCAGCGTAATGGGGGGGGGCCGGAATGAGCAGTTCTTC
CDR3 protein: CASSVMGGGRNEQFF

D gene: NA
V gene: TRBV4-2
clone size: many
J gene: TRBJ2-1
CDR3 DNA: TGTGCCAGCAGCCAAGATGGGCGTGTGGGGGGTAATGAGCAGTTCTTC
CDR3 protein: CASSQDGRVGGNEQFF

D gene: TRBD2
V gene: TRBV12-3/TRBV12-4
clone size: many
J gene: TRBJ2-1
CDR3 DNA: TGTGCCAGCAGTTTGAGCGGGAGGTTCTTAAATGAGCAGTTCTTC
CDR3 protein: CASSLSGRFLNEQFF

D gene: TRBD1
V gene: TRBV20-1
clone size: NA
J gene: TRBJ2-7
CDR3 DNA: TGCAGTGCTAGAGTCCAGGGGGTCCATAACTACGAGCAGTACTTC
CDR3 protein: CSARVQGVHNYEQYF

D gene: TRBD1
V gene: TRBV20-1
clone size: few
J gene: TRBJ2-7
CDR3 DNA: TGCAGTGCCCCCAGGACAGGGGGACTGCGCTACGAGCAGTACTTC
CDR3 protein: CSAPRTGGLRYEQYF

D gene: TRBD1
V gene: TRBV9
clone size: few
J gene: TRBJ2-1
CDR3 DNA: TGTGCCAGCAGCCCCGTCCTCGGGACAGGGGAGTTAAATGAGCAGTTCTTC
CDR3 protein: CASSPVLGTGELNEQFF

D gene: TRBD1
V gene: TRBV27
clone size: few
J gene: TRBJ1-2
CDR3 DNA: TGTGCCAGTTCAAGACAGGGTGTTGGCTACACCTTC
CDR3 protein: CASSRQGVGYTF

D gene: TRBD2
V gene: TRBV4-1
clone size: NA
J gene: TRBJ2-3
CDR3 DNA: TGCGCCAGCAGCCAAGATTTTCTAGCGGGACCCACAGATACGCAGTATTTT
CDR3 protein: CASSQDFLAGPTDTQYF

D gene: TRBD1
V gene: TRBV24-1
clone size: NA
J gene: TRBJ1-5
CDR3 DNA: TGTGCCACCAGTGACCAGGGGGCACTTATGCGCAATCAGCCCCAGCATTTT
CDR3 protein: CATSDQGALMRNQPQHF

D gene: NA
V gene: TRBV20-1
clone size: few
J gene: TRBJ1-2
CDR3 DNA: TGCAGTGTGTCGGAAGAGTATAACTATGGCTACACCTTC
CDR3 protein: CSVSEEYNYGYTF

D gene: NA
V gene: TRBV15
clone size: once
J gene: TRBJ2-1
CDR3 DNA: TGTGCCACCAGCCCAGATAGGGGGTCTAGCTCCTACAATGAGCAGTTCTTC
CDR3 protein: CATSPDRGSSSYNEQFF

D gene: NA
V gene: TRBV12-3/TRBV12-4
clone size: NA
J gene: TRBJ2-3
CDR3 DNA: TGTGCCAGCAGTTGGTACGGGAGCACAGATACGCAGTATTTT
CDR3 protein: CASSWYGSTDTQYF

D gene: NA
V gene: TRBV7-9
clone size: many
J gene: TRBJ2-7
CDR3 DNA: TGTGCCAGCAGCGCCGACAGGACCTCCTACGAGCAGTACTTC
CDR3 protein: CASSADRTSYEQYF

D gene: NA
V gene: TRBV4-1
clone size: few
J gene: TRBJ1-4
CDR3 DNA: TGCGCCAGCAGCCAAGTCGGGGGCATGGGGGAAAAACTGTTTTTT
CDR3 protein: CASSQVGGMGEKLFF

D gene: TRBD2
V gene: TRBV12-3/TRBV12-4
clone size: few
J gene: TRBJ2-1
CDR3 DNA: TGTGCCAGCAGGTGGACTAGCCTCAATGAGCAGTTCTTC
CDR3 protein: CASRWTSLNEQFF

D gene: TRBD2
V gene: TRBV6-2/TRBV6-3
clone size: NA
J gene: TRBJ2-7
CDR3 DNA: TGTGCCAACAGTTACTCGGGTAGCGGGAGGTCCTATTCCTACGAGCAGTACTTC
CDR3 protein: CANSYSGSGRSYSYEQYF

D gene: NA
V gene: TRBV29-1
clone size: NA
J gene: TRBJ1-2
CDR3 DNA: TGCAGCGTTGAAGAGTGGGTGGAGGGAGATGGCTACACCTTC
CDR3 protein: CSVEEWVEGDGYTF

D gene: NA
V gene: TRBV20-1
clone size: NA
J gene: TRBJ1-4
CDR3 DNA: TGCAGTGGGTCAAGGACAACTAATGAAAAACTGTTTTTT
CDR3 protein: CSGSRTTNEKLFF

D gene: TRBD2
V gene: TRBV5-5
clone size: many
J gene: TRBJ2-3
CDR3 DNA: TGTGCCAGCAGCTTGGGAGGTAGCGGGAACACAGATACGCAGTATTTT
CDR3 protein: CASSLGGSGNTDTQYF

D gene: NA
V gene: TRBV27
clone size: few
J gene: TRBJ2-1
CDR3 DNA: TGTGCCAGCAGTTTATGGGAGGCGGGGACCAAGAACAATGAGCAGTTCTTC
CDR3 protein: CASSLWEAGTKNNEQFF

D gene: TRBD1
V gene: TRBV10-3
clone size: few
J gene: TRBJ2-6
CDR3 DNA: TGTGCCACACAAACAGGGGGGCCTGGGGCCAACGTCCTGACTTTC
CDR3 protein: CATQTGGPGANVLTF

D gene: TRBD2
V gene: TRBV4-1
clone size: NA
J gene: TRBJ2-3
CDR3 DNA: TGCGCCAGCAGCCAAGATCGCGGGAGGGTCGGAACGAGCACAGATACGCAGTATTTT
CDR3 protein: CASSQDRGRVGTSTDTQYF

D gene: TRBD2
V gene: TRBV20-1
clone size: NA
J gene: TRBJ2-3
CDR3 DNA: TGCAGTGCTACCGACGGGACTAGCGGGCCGGATACGCAGTATTTT
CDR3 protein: CSATDGTSGPDTQYF

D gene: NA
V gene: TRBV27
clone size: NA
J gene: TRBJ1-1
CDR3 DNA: TGTGCCAGCAGTTTATACGTGTACACTGAAGCTTTCTTT
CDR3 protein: CASSLYVYTEAFF

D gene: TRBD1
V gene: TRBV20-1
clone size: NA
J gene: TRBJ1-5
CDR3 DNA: TGCAGTGCTACGACAGGGCGCCGGAGTCAGCCCCAGCATTTT
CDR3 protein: CSATTGRRSQPQHF

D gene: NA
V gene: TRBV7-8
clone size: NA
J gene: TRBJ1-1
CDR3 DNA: TGTGCCAGCGGCCTTATGGAGGAAACTGAAGCTTTCTTT
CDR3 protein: CASGLMEETEAFF

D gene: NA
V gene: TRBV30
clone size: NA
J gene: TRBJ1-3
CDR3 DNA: TGTGCCTGGAGTGTAATTGGGGGAGTCGGAAACACCATATATTTT
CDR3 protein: CAWSVIGGVGNTIYF

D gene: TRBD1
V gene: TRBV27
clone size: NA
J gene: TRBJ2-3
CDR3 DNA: TGTGCCAGCCGTTGGGACAGTCAAGATACGCAGTATTTT
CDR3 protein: CASRWDSQDTQYF

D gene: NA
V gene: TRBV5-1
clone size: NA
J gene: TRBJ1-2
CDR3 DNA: TGCGCCAGCAGCTTGAACGCAATGTCAGGGGCATATGGCTACACCTTC
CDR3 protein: CASSLNAMSGAYGYTF

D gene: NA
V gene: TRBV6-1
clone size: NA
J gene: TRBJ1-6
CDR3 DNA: TGTGCCAGCAGTGTAGGTAGACAGACTACTTCACCCCTCCACTTT
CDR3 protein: CASSVGRQTTSPLHF

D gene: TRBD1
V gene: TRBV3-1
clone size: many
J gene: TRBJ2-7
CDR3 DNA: TGTGCCAGCAGCCCTAGATCAGGGGGCGAGCAGTACTTC
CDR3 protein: CASSPRSGGEQYF

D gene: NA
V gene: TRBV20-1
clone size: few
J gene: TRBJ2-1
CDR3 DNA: TGCAGTGCCGAGGGACTTTACAATGAGCAGTTCTTC
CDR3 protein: CSAEGLYNEQFF

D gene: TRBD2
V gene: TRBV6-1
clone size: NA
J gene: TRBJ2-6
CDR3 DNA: TGTGCCAGCAGTGGGGGGGGATATTTCTCTGGGGCCAACGTCCTGACTTTC
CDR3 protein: CASSGGGYFSGANVLTF

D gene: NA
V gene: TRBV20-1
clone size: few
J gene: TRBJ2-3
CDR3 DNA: TGCAGTGCAGACTCTAGCGCCAGCACAGATACGCAGTATTTT
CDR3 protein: CSADSSASTDTQYF

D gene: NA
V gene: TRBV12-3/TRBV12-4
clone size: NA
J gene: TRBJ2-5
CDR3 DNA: TGTGTCAGCAGTTTCGGAAGGCGGGAAGAGACCCAGTACTTC
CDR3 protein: CVSSFGRREETQYF

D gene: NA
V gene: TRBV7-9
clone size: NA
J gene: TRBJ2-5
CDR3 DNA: TGTGCCAGCAGCCCCGGGACAATTATAAAAGAGACCCAGTACTTC
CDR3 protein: CASSPGTIIKETQYF

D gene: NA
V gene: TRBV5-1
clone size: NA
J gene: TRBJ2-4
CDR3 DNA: TGCGCCAGCAGCTCGGATACATTAGCCAAAAACATTCAGTACTTC
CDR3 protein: CASSSDTLAKNIQYF

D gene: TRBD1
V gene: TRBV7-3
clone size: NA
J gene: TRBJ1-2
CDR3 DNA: TGTGCCAGCAGCTCCACAGGGGGTATCGATGGCTACACCTTC
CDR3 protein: CASSSTGGIDGYTF

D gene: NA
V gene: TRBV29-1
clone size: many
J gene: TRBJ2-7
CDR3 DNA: TGCAGCGTTTCTCACAGGGACAACGCGCGCGAGCAGTACTTC
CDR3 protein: CSVSHRDNAREQYF

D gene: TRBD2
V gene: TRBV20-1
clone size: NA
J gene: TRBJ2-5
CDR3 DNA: TGCAGTGCTAGAGATCAGGAGAGGGCGGGGGGTGAGACCCAGTACTTC
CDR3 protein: CSARDQERAGGETQYF